Sequencing of this TCR beta chain was carried out in a study of OX40 agonist ivuxolimab in advanced cancers. In the study overall: Intravenous ivuxolimab at 0.01 to 10 mg/kg was given to patients every 2 weeks.

V dropped 7 bases and J dropped 1 base, with 11 bases sitting between them. Germline lookup yields CDR1 SGDLS and CDR2 YYNGEE. The CDR3 is 14 residues long. TCRdb's table, derived via immunoSEQ multiplex PCR, lists solely in-frame clones and lacks some. The table lists 73,000 or so clones, 88% of them singletons. Notes on the study in general: Patients who responded partially at 0.1-3.0 mg/kg showed clonal expansion ranking among the lowest. Compared with CD4+, CD8+ T cells on average had more expanded clones.

With regard to this clone: As yet, its antigen is unknown.

The V and J genes are TRBV9 and TRBJ2-2; D unclear. The sequencing here drew on CD4+ or CD8+ T cells sorted from blood, taken in a trial of the OX40 agonist ivuxolimab. This clonotype was sampled from an adult with an advanced solid tumor such as melanoma, head and neck, liver or kidney cancer. The CDR3 coding sequence is TGTGCCAGCCGGAAGGATTGGAACACCGGGGAGCTGTTTTTT. It translates to CASRKDWNTGELFF.